The 28 T cell receptor beta chains below all came from one sample that was sequenced in a study of shared clonotypes between healthy human individuals (dated by TCRdb to the early 2020s). The method was the immunoSEQ multiplex PCR assay. Sourced from immuneACCESS, this table was stored by TCRdb with only in-frame sequences that have V and J called. A share of the clones is absent; for the studies checked, an unresolved V gene accounts for under half, and the remainder has no known explanation. Here the sample has some 690,000 clones; roughly 91% occur a single time. 30% to 40% of the sample goes to the ten largest clones. Sequenced: memory CD8+ T cells from PBMCs. The cell subset or site label, as the study defines it: CD45RO+ cells pooled with CCR7-negative TemRA cells. The receptors here all came from a man aged 18 to 30 in good health. Some clones in this sample may be carry-over from other donors' samples.

DNA of the CDR3: TGTGCCAGCAGCTTATTGGGGAAGGATCGGACCTCTGGGGCCAACGTCCTGACTTTC. Translated: CASSLLGKDRTSGANVLTF. V usage is TRBV7-6 and J usage is TRBJ2-6, with D uncertain. Between the trimmed V and J ends, which lost 2 bases and 0 bases, there was a span of 17 bases. CDR3 length: 19 residues. Looked up from germline, CDR1 is SGHVS and CDR2 is FNYEAQ.

This chain joins TRBV5-6 and TRBJ1-2; D unresolved. The germline V gene encodes CDR1 SGHDT and CDR2 YYEEEE. The CDR3 is 16 residues long. The V gene lost 2 bases and the J gene lost 0 bases, with 14 bases spanning the gap. The CDR3 DNA follows: TGTGCCAGCAGCTTCCCGGAGCGGAAAGCTAACTATGGCTACACCTTC. Protein product: CASSFPERKANYGYTF. Combining the CDR3 with reference TRBV5-6 and TRBJ1-2 gives the whole variable domain DAGVTQSPTHLIKTRGQQVTLRCSPKSGHDTVSWYQQALGQGPQFIFQYYEEEERQRGNFPDRFSGHQFPNYSSELNVNALLLGDSALYLCASSFPERKANYGYTFGSGTRLTVV.

The chain links TRBV28 to TRBJ2-3, with 9 bases aligning to TRBD2. CDR3 length equals 16 residues. The germline gives CDR1 MDHEN, CDR2 SYDVKM. V gave up 6 bases and J gave up 4 bases; unmatched junction bases: 11. The CDR3 reads CASSLLAGTGADTQYF. In nucleotides, the CDR3 is TGTGCCAGCAGCCTCCTAGCGGGAACTGGTGCAGATACGCAGTATTTT.

J is TRBJ2-7 and V is TRBV6-5, with unresolved D. V gave up 6 bases and J gave up 2 bases, with 8 bases separating them. CDR1 MNHEY and CDR2 SVGAGI come from the germline V gene. The CDR3 runs 12 residues. This chain's CDR3 is CASRAATYEQYF. In DNA form, the CDR3 reads TGTGCCAGCAGGGCGGCTACCTACGAGCAGTACTTC.

This chain joins TRBV4-1 and TRBJ2-2, with D uncertain. V gave up 1 base and J gave up 2 bases, with 8 bases separating them. The CDR3 length is 15 residues. Germline V lookup: CDR1 MGHRA, CDR2 YSYEKL. The CDR3 region has the DNA TGCGCCAGCAGCCAAGTCCGGCCCAACACCGGGGAGCTGTTTTTT. It is translated as CASSQVRPNTGELFF.

This clone appeared a single time. This chain connects TRBV7-9 to TRBJ2-6; 10 bases line up with TRBD2. The V and J ends lost 2 bases and 0 bases, in that order; junction bases with no gene match: 7. Germline assignment: CDR1 SEHNR and CDR2 FQNEAQ (reference sequence). This CDR3 contains 19 residues. The CDR3 DNA follows: TGTGCCAGCAGCTTACCGGCCGGGACTAGCGTCTCTGGGGCCAACGTCCTGACTTTC. Translating gives CASSLPAGTSVSGANVLTF.

In this sample, this clone turned up once. The rearrangement links TRBV9 to TRBJ1-1; D is undetermined. The CDR3 sequence is 13 residues long. The germline gives CDR1 SGDLS, CDR2 YYNGEE. The V end lost 3 bases, the J end lost 7 bases, and 13 bases lay between the germline ends. The CDR3 sequence is CASSDRWTGEAFF. DNA for the CDR3: TGTGCCAGCAGCGATCGTTGGACGGGTGAAGCTTTCTTT.

The CDR3: CASSLGPVGDRAYEQYF. Here the CDR3 DNA reads TGTGCCAGCAGCTTAGGACCGGTTGGGGACAGGGCCTACGAGCAGTACTTC. The J gene is TRBJ2-7, the V gene TRBV7-9; TRBD1 matches 9 bases. V lost 1 base and J lost 2; bases outside the gene matches: 9. CDR1 SEHNR and CDR2 FQNEAQ come from the germline V gene (reference sequence). The CDR3 covers 17 residues.

The chain links TRBV27 to TRBJ2-2; tentative D call: TRBD2 (5 bases). Germline V gene lookup returns CDR1 MNHEY and CDR2 SMNVEV (reference sequence). CDR3 length equals 13 residues. The V and J ends lost 5 bases and 5 bases respectively, with 9 bases between them. The CDR3 loop is CASSKRETGELFF. CDR3 DNA sequence: TGTGCCAGCAGTAAGAGGGAGACCGGGGAGCTGTTTTTT.

This clone has only a few counts. The rearrangement uses TRBV25-1 and TRBJ1-1; D gene ambiguous. The length of the CDR3 is 13 residues. V was pared by 2 bases and J by 3 bases, with 7 bases between. The V gene's germline CDR1 is MGHDK and CDR2 SYGVNS. CDR3 amino acids: CASSEDTDTEAFF. CDR3 bases: TGTGCCAGCAGTGAAGACACGGACACTGAAGCTTTCTTT.

The J gene is TRBJ2-1, the V gene TRBV9; a possible D gene is TRBD1 (6 bases). The CDR3 is 16 amino acids. Trimming left V 3 bases short and J 1 base short, with 14 bases between. Germline loops: CDR1 SGDLS, CDR2 YYNGEE. The CDR3 loop is CASSDTGKGSYNEQFF. DNA of the CDR3: TGTGCCAGCAGCGACACAGGGAAAGGATCCTACAATGAGCAGTTCTTC.

This chain uses TRBV7-9 with TRBJ2-2; no definite D call. CDR1 is SEHNR, CDR2 FQNEAQ, per germline (reference sequence). Deletions cut 5 bases from V and 6 bases from J, with 10 bases between. The CDR3 runs 13 residues. CDR3 residues: CASSIRTAGELFF. Here the CDR3 DNA reads TGTGCCAGCAGCATCCGGACGGCCGGGGAGCTGTTTTTT.

The V gene is TRBV30, the J gene TRBJ2-5; D tentatively fits TRBD1 or TRBD2 (6 bases each). The DNA end lines up better with TRBJ2-7; the J call may be wrong. CDR1 and CDR2 from the germline V gene are GTSNPN and SVGIG (reference sequence). This CDR3 contains 13 residues. The CDR3 DNA is TGTGCCTGGAGTGTCGGGGGCCGGGGCGAGCAGTACTTC. Translation gives CAWSVGGRGEQYF.

A single count supports this clone. The chain has TRBV19 and TRBJ2-7; D possibly matches TRBD1 or TRBD2 (5 bases each). The CDR3 spans 13 residues. V lost 5 bases and J lost 5, with 13 bases in between. Germline loops: CDR1 LNHDA, CDR2 SQIVND (reference sequence). The CDR3 sequence is CASSGRAEDEQYF. The CDR3 nucleotides are TGTGCCAGTAGTGGCAGGGCGGAGGACGAGCAGTACTTC.

For this clone: The same CDR3 can be traced to other DNA sequences in this sample. This sequence joins TRBV28 and TRBJ2-7; D is perhaps TRBD1 (5 bases). This CDR3 has 12 amino acids. The V end lost 2 bases, the J end lost 3 bases, and 5 bases lay between the germline ends. Germline V CDR1 and CDR2: MDHEN, SYDVKM. The CDR3: CASSLRGYEQYF. The CDR3 DNA sequence: TGTGCCAGCAGTTTAAGGGGCTACGAGCAGTACTTC.

In the case of this clone: At the DNA level, this CDR3 is encoded by other sequences in the same sample as well. The chain carries TRBV27 and TRBJ2-7; the D is unclear. V dropped 2 bases and J dropped 4 bases, with 9 bases sitting between them. The CDR3 loop spans 13 amino acids. CDR1 is MNHEY and CDR2 is SMNVEV in the germline V gene (reference sequence). The CDR3 here is CASSLGRSYEQYF. CDR3 nucleotide sequence: TGTGCCAGCAGTTTAGGCAGGTCGTACGAGCAGTACTTC.

The chain links TRBV19 to TRBJ2-1; D unresolved. The CDR3 runs 16 residues. With 3 bases removed from V and 4 bases from J, the gap between germline ends came to 16 bases. Germline-derived CDR1 and CDR2 are LNHDA and SQIVND (reference sequence). CDR3 nucleotide sequence: TGTGCCAGTAGTATGAACTCAAGAAGCCCATACAATGAGCAGTTCTTC. Protein: CASSMNSRSPYNEQFF.

This clone has just a few counts. This chain links TRBV12-5 with TRBJ1-1; tentatively, D is TRBD1 (5 bases). V lost 6 bases and J 5 bases, leaving 13 bases between the germline ends. The CDR3 length is 13 residues. CDR1 LGHNT and CDR2 FRNRAP come from the germline V gene. DNA of the CDR3: TGTGCTAGTGGAACGGCCGGGGGGACTGAAGCTTTCTTT. Translating gives CASGTAGGTEAFF.

The V gene is TRBV28, the J gene TRBJ2-5; tentatively, D is TRBD1 (5 bases). Trimming removed 5 bases from V and 11 bases from J, with 21 bases in between. The length of the CDR3 is 14 residues. Germline values: CDR1 MDHEN, CDR2 SYDVKM. The chain's CDR3 is CASSPGQGSVEQYF. In nucleotides, the CDR3 is TGTGCCAGCAGTCCCGGGCAGGGTTCGGTTGAGCAGTACTTC.

The V call is TRBV11-2, the J call TRBJ2-5, with 7 nucleotides matching TRBD1. Germline lookup yields CDR1 SGHAT and CDR2 FQNNGV. The CDR3 totals 17 residues. The trim removed 0 bases at V and 5 bases at J, leaving 12 bases unmatched. The CDR3 DNA reads TGTGCCAGCAGCTTAGATCGCAGGGGGTGGGCTTGGGAGACCCAGTACTTC. Translation: CASSLDRRGWAWETQYF.

In this sample, this clone turned up once. The same CDR3 can be traced to other DNA sequences in this sample. The CDR3 nucleotides read TGTGCCAGCAGCTTGAGGCTAGCGGGAGCCTACGAGCAGTACTTC. Translated, it gives CASSLRLAGAYEQYF. The gene calls are TRBV5-4 and TRBJ2-7, with TRBD2 identical over 10 bases. The germline gives CDR1 SGHNT, CDR2 YYREEE (reference sequence). V shed 1 base, J shed 2 bases, and the junction held 3 bases outside the gene matches. The CDR3 spans 15 residues.

The chain is built from TRBV9 and TRBJ2-7, with 10 nucleotides matching TRBD2. The CDR3 runs to 16 residues. J lost 1 base, V lost 4 bases, and 8 bases had no gene match. Germline V lookup: CDR1 SGDLS, CDR2 YYNGEE. CDR3 residues: CASSPLAGRVSYEQYF. DNA of the CDR3: TGTGCCAGCAGCCCACTAGCGGGACGGGTATCCTACGAGCAGTACTTC.

This clone occurred a few times. The rearrangement links TRBV29-1 to TRBJ2-1; 8 bases match TRBD2. With 4 bases clipped from V and 8 bases from J, the junction kept 10 bases outside the gene matches. Germline V CDR1 and CDR2: SQVTM, ANQGSEA. The CDR3 is made up of 14 amino acids. The CDR3 DNA follows: TGCAGCGTTGGACGGAGCGGGAGCCTAGATGAGCAGTTCTTC. Its translation: CSVGRSGSLDEQFF.

This chain uses TRBV13 with TRBJ2-7; 10 nucleotides agree with TRBD2. The trim removed 4 bases at V and 0 bases at J, leaving 6 bases unmatched. The CDR3 sequence is 16 residues long. Germline CDR1 reads PRHDT; CDR2 reads FYEKMQ (reference sequence). The CDR3 is CASSSSGTSASYEQYF. The CDR3 bases are TGTGCCAGCAGCTCATCGGGGACTAGCGCCTCCTACGAGCAGTACTTC.

The chain employs TRBV7-9 and TRBJ2-6; no clear D gene. The CDR3 extends over 16 amino acids. Germline V lookup: CDR1 SEHNR, CDR2 FQNEAQ (reference sequence). V lost 5 bases to trimming and J lost 0 bases, with 11 bases between them. The CDR3 DNA reads as TGTGCCAGCAGCCTCAGTCCGGTCTCTGGGGCCAACGTCCTGACTTTC. It translates to CASSLSPVSGANVLTF.

The chain links TRBV27 to TRBJ1-1; possible D gene TRBD1, 6 bases. CDR1 MNHEY and CDR2 SMNVEV come from the germline V gene (reference sequence). Trimming shortened V by 4 bases and J by 4 bases, and 13 bases separated the two germline ends. The CDR3 spans 14 residues. CDR3 coding DNA: TGTGCCAGCAGTTATGGGGGGCTTGGCACTGAAGCTTTCTTT. Translation gives CASSYGGLGTEAFF.

V gene TRBV7-8 combines with J gene TRBJ2-2, with TRBD1 matching over 9 bases. Trimming at V came to 5 bases and at J to 7 bases, leaving 5 bases not matched to a gene. Germline CDR1 reads SGHVS; CDR2 reads FQNEAQ. CDR3 length: 14 amino acids. The CDR3 DNA reads as TGTGCCAGCAGCACAGGGGGCGGTGGCGGGGAGCTGTTTTTT. This gives the protein CASSTGGGGGELFF.

The chain carries TRBV7-6 and TRBJ2-5; 10 positions match TRBD1. This CDR3 is 13 amino acids long. The germline V gene encodes CDR1 SGHVS and CDR2 FNYEAQ. After removal of 5 bases from V and 10 bases from J, the junction contained 7 bases not matched to a gene. The CDR3, as DNA: TGTGCCAGCAGCCGAGGGACAGGGGTGGGCCAGTACTTC. This gives the protein CASSRGTGVGQYF.